The 14 T cell receptor beta chains below come from one sample, sequenced in a study of T cells in Graves' hyperthyroidism and ophthalmopathy. Researchers took RNA transcripts and amplified the TCR beta CDR3 regions from them. Using the HTBI primer set, a first-round RT-PCR was run on the TCR CDR3. A single record per CDR3 protein comes from TCRdb applying MiXCR to the multiplex PCR reads. The table records some 270,000 distinct CDR3 sequences, roughly an eighth of them present only once. The sample consisted of blood. The receptors come from a woman aged 40 to 50 with Graves' hyperthyroidism.

In its sample, this clonotype was seen many times. J is TRBJ1-1 and V is TRBV11-2; 9 bases align to TRBD1. Germline CDR1 and CDR2: SGHAT and FQNNGV. V gave up 2 bases and J gave up 3 bases; unmatched junction bases: 4. The CDR3 is 15 residues long. The CDR3 nucleotides read TGTGCCAGCAGCTTAACAGGGGGCTGGGACACTGAAGCTTTCTTT. Amino acid sequence: CASSLTGGWDTEAFF. Variable domain in full (rest from reference TRBV11-2 and TRBJ1-1): EAGVAQSPRYKIIEKRQSVAFWCNPISGHATLYWYQQILGQGPKLLIQFQNNGVVDDSQLPKDRFSAERLKGVDSTLKIQPAKLEDSAVYLCASSLTGGWDTEAFFGQGTRLTVV.

The chain has TRBV6-1 and TRBJ2-5, with unresolved D. Germline V gene data show CDR1 as MNHNS and CDR2 as SASEGT. V lost 7 bases and J lost 5, with 17 bases in between. The length of the CDR3 is 14 residues. The CDR3 DNA is TGTGCCAGCATCGGTGTAGTGGAGTGGGAGACCCAGTACTTC. It specifies CASIGVVEWETQYF.

This clonotype was seen ten or more times. This sequence joins TRBV7-2 and TRBJ2-1; 8 bases fit TRBD2. CDR1 SGHTA and CDR2 FQGNSA come from the germline V gene. The CDR3 has 14 amino acids. V lost 2 bases to trimming and J lost 9 bases; unmatched junction nucleotides: 6. The CDR3 DNA reads TGTGCCAGCAGCTTAATCCGGGAGGGCGGTGAGCAGTTCTTC. This codes for CASSLIREGGEQFF. The full variable domain, completed using reference TRBV7-2 and TRBJ2-1, is GAGVSQSPSNKVTEKGKDVELRCDPISGHTALYWYRQSLGQGLEFLIYFQGNSAPDKSGLPSDRFSAERTGGSVSTLTIQRTQQEDSAVYLCASSLIREGGEQFFGPGTRLTVL.

This clonotype has just a few counts. The gene calls are TRBV10-3 and TRBJ2-6; D may be TRBD1 or TRBD2 (7 bases each). The ends were cut back, 5 bases at V and 0 bases at J, with 14 bases in the middle. Germline-derived CDR1 and CDR2 are ENHRY and SYGVKD. CDR3 length: 17 residues. The CDR3 DNA reads as TGTGCCATCAGTACCGCCAGGGGGGGCTCTGGGGCCAACGTCCTGACTTTC. It specifies CAISTARGGSGANVLTF.

This clonotype was observed a handful of times. The rearrangement joins TRBV20-1 to TRBJ1-2; D might be TRBD1 (6 bases). Germline values: CDR1 DFQATT, CDR2 SNEGSKA (reference sequence). Trimming pared 0 bases from V and 2 bases from J, leaving 13 bases between. This CDR3 contains 15 residues. The CDR3 reads CSARDRRGTNYGYTF. In nucleotides, the CDR3 is TGCAGTGCTAGAGATCGAAGGGGGACCAACTATGGCTACACCTTC.

Here the CDR3 DNA reads TGTGCCAGCAGTTTAGGACTTTACACCGGGGAGCTGTTTTTT. It yields the protein CASSLGLYTGELFF. The chain links TRBV12-3 or TRBV12-4 to TRBJ2-2, with D unresolved. The CDR3 loop spans 14 amino acids. V gave up 1 base and J gave up 3 bases, with 6 bases separating them.

This clonotype has at least ten counts. The chain couples TRBV5-8 to TRBJ1-1, with TRBD1 matching over 11 bases. The V and J ends lost 4 bases and 3 bases, in that order; junction bases with no gene match: 5. Germline-derived CDR1 and CDR2 are SGHTS and YDEGEE. This CDR3 spans 15 amino acids. The DNA for the CDR3 is TGTGCCAGCAGCCTCCCGGGACAGGGGGACACTGAAGCTTTCTTT. Translating gives CASSLPGQGDTEAFF.

This clonotype was counted at least ten times. This sequence joins TRBV7-2 and TRBJ1-2; D uncertain. Trimming left V 1 base short and J 5 bases short, with 14 bases between. This CDR3 has 15 residues. Germline V gives CDR1 SGHTA, CDR2 FQGNSA. Here the CDR3 DNA reads TGTGCCAGCAGCTTAGATGGCAAAAGGAGATATGGCTACACCTTC. Its translation is CASSLDGKRRYGYTF.

The chain recombines TRBV18 with TRBJ1-3; no definite D call. Germline assignment: CDR1 KGHSH and CDR2 LQKENI. CDR3 length equals 14 residues. With 3 bases removed from V and 2 bases from J, the gap between germline ends came to 8 bases. The CDR3 DNA reads as TGTGCCAGCTCACCGGGAACAACTGGAAACACCATATATTTT. Its protein product is CASSPGTTGNTIYF.

This clonotype has a count of ten or more. V usage is TRBV20-1 and J usage is TRBJ2-5, with D possibly matching TRBD1 (5 bases). Germline CDR1 and CDR2: DFQATT and SNEGSKA (reference sequence). CDR3 length: 15 amino acids. Between the trimmed V and J ends, which lost 0 bases and 4 bases, there was a span of 15 bases. The CDR3 reads CSARDERAGRETQYF. CDR3 bases: TGCAGTGCTAGAGACGAAAGGGCAGGGCGAGAGACCCAGTACTTC.

V is TRBV12-3 or TRBV12-4 and J is TRBJ2-2; D is unclear. V was cut by 7 bases and J by 2 bases, with 11 bases left in between. The CDR3 extends over 14 amino acids. DNA for the CDR3: TGTGCCAGCACCCACGGCCTAAACACCGGGGAGCTGTTTTTT. This gives the protein CASTHGLNTGELFF.

This clonotype was counted ten times or more. The chain employs TRBV6-5 and TRBJ2-2; D may be TRBD2 (6 bases). This CDR3 is 15 amino acids long. Germline values: CDR1 MNHEY, CDR2 SVGAGI. Trimming stripped 3 bases from V and 5 bases from J, with 13 bases between. CDR3 nucleotides: TGTGCCAGCAGTTATGCCGGGACTGAGACCGGGGAGCTGTTTTTT. Amino acids: CASSYAGTETGELFF.

This clonotype was counted many times. This rearrangement joins TRBV7-3 to TRBJ1-2; weak D call: TRBD1 (5 bases). The CDR3 extends over 16 amino acids. The germline gives CDR1 SGHTA, CDR2 FQGTGA. V lost 2 bases and J lost 4, with 17 bases in between. The DNA of the CDR3 is TGTGCCAGCAGCTTATGGGAAAGACAGATTACCTATGGCTACACCTTC. Protein product: CASSLWERQITYGYTF.

This clonotype was found a few times. The chain uses TRBV12-3 or TRBV12-4 and TRBJ2-1; D is uncertain. This CDR3 spans 11 amino acids. Trimming removed 4 bases from V and 11 bases from J, with 9 bases in between. The CDR3 protein is CASSSEVKQFF. The CDR3 DNA is TGTGCCAGCAGTTCTGAAGTAAAGCAGTTCTTC.